This TCR beta chain was observed in a study of blood T cell repertoires in COVID-19. Study summary: T cells, B-cell-depleted T cells, or PBMCs supplied cDNA or gDNA.

CDR3 size: 15 residues. Germline V gene lookup returns CDR1 SGHRS and CDR2 YFSETQ. V was shortened by 1 base and J by 1 base, with 8 bases between the two germline ends. This clone occurred once. The assay was immunoSEQ multiplex PCR, and TCRdb's table has in-frame clones only and misses some. The table shows nearly 350,000 clones, with around nine tenths occurring only once. The TCR was taken from an older woman with COVID-19, enrolled during active disease. The source material was peripheral blood. The chain carries TRBV5-1 and TRBJ2-2; D is undetermined. CDR3 in DNA: TGCGCCAGCAGCTTGCGGCTAGAGAACACCGGGGAGCTGTTTTTT. This encodes CASSLRLENTGELFF. The variable domain in full, completed from reference TRBV5-1 and TRBJ2-2, reads KAGVTQTPRYLIKTRGQQVTLSCSPISGHRSVSWYQQTPGQGLQFLFEYFSETQRNKGNFPGRFSGRQFSNSRSEMNVSTLELGDSALYLCASSLRLENTGELFFGEGSRLTVL.